Listed below are T cell receptor beta chains from one sample, sequenced in a study of resident and recirculating memory T cells in vitiligo. Here immunoSEQ multiplex PCR was the method, and the copy in TCRdb shows in-frame clones only, minus some. The data show about 42,000 clones, 85% to 95% seen once. Input material: blood. All receptors derive from a male donor with vitiligo. The CDR3 runs from the conserved cysteine through the conserved F or W. The D gene is left open where the match is weak. Not every row has a clone size; where given, it reads once, few, many or a size class.

V gene	J gene	clone size	D gene	CDR3 length	CDR3 protein	CDR3 DNA
TRBV7-2	TRBJ1-1	NA	NA	14	CASSLGQANTEAFF	TGTGCCAGCAGCTTAGGGCAGGCAAACACTGAAGCTTTCTTT
TRBV7-9	TRBJ2-7	few	NA	15	CASSLGFGSNYEQYF	TGTGCCAGCAGCTTAGGGTTCGGGAGCAACTACGAGCAGTACTTC
TRBV2	TRBJ2-7	NA	TRBD1	11	CAVGTAYEQYF	TGTGCCGTGGGGACAGCCTACGAGCAGTACTTC
TRBV7-2	TRBJ1-5	NA	NA	13	CASSDTSDQPQHF	TGTGCCAGCAGTGACACCTCCGATCAGCCCCAGCATTTT
TRBV7-6	TRBJ2-1	NA	NA	15	CASSLVWGGQNEQFF	TGTGCCAGCAGCTTAGTGTGGGGGGGCCAGAATGAGCAGTTCTTC
TRBV15	TRBJ2-7	NA	NA	13	CATTLSAGYEQYF	TGTGCCACCACCCTCTCGGCGGGCTACGAGCAGTACTTC
TRBV14	TRBJ2-7	NA	TRBD1	15	CASSPDRVGSYGQYF	TGTGCCAGCAGCCCGGACAGGGTTGGTTCCTACGGGCAGTACTTC
TRBV19	TRBJ1-3	NA	NA	12	CASRVDRNTIYF	TGTGCCAGCAGGGTCGACCGAAACACCATATATTTT
TRBV11-2	TRBJ2-7	few	NA	14	CASSLVGTDYEQYF	TGTGCCAGCAGCTTAGTAGGTACAGACTACGAGCAGTACTTC
TRBV7-2	TRBJ1-2	NA	NA	13	CASSPRQNYGYTF	TGTGCCAGCAGCCCCCGACAAAACTATGGCTACACCTTC
TRBV4-2	TRBJ1-2	few	NA	13	CASSQQGSYGYTF	TGTGCCAGCAGCCAACAGGGAAGCTATGGCTACACCTTC
TRBV6-1	TRBJ2-7	NA	NA	13	CASSEAGSREQYF	TGTGCCAGCAGTGAGGCAGGGTCGCGGGAGCAGTACTTC
TRBV7-2	TRBJ2-1	NA	TRBD1	15	CASSLWTGSDNEQFF	TGTGCCAGCAGCCTCTGGACAGGGAGTGACAATGAGCAGTTCTTC
TRBV4-2	TRBJ2-7	NA	TRBD2	16	CASSQDPGTSGVEQYF	TGTGCCAGCAGCCAAGATCCCGGGACTAGCGGGGTCGAGCAGTACTTC
TRBV5-4	TRBJ2-1	once	TRBD2	14	CASTQGLASNEQFF	TGTGCCAGCACCCAAGGACTAGCAAGCAATGAGCAGTTCTTC
TRBV4-3	TRBJ2-7	NA	NA	16	CASSQDGVGGSYEQYF	TGCGCCAGCAGCCAAGACGGAGTTGGTGGCTCCTACGAGCAGTACTTC
TRBV19	TRBJ1-1	NA	TRBD1	16	CASSIRTGGGNTEAFF	TGTGCCAGTAGTATACGGACAGGGGGAGGCAACACTGAAGCTTTCTTT
TRBV30	TRBJ2-7	NA	TRBD1	13	CAWSTGSSYEQYF	TGTGCCTGGTCGACAGGGTCGTCCTACGAGCAGTACTTC
TRBV30	TRBJ2-4	NA	TRBD2	20	CAWSGRLAGNNKLAKNIQYF	TGTGCCTGGAGTGGTAGGCTAGCGGGGAACAACAAATTAGCCAAAAACATTCAGTACTTC
TRBV4-3	TRBJ1-2	NA	TRBD1	14	CASSHPDRGHGYTF	TGCGCCAGCAGCCACCCAGACAGGGGCCATGGCTACACCTTC
TRBV18	TRBJ2-1	NA	TRBD1	18	CASSQAGQGEPSYNEQFF	TGTGCCAGCTCACAGGCAGGACAGGGGGAACCCTCCTACAATGAGCAGTTCTTC
TRBV7-3	TRBJ2-1	NA	TRBD2	13	CASTAGTYGEQFF	TGTGCCAGCACAGCGGGGACGTACGGTGAGCAGTTCTTC
TRBV5-4	TRBJ2-3	NA	NA	14	CASSFPASTDTQYF	TGTGCCAGCAGCTTTCCAGCGAGCACAGATACGCAGTATTTT
TRBV5-6	TRBJ2-1	once	TRBD1	17	CASSSEGTRGLWNEQFF	TGTGCCAGCAGCTCGGAGGGGACCAGGGGGCTTTGGAATGAGCAGTTCTTC
TRBV6-5	TRBJ1-2	NA	NA	16	CASSSTPHTTNYGYTF	TGTGCCAGCAGTTCGACCCCTCATACTACTAACTATGGCTACACCTTC
TRBV6-4	TRBJ2-3	NA	NA	13	CASSALARDTQYF	TGTGCCAGCAGTGCCCTAGCGAGGGATACGCAGTATTTT
TRBV4-1	TRBJ2-7	NA	TRBD1	15	CASRPGTGVSYEQYF	TGCGCCAGCAGGCCCGGGACAGGAGTCTCCTACGAGCAGTACTTC
TRBV11-2	TRBJ1-6	NA	TRBD1	15	CASSPMDRANSPLHF	TGTGCCAGCAGCCCGATGGACAGGGCGAATTCACCCCTCCACTTT
TRBV10-2	TRBJ1-3	NA	NA	14	CASSRQPSGNTIYF	TGCGCCAGCAGTAGACAGCCCTCTGGAAACACCATATATTTT
TRBV7-7	TRBJ2-1	NA	TRBD2	15	CASSSIPSGYNEQFF	TGTGCTAGCAGCTCTATTCCTAGCGGATACAATGAGCAGTTCTTC
TRBV29-1	TRBJ2-7	NA	NA	12	CSVGQSAYEQYF	TGCAGCGTTGGACAGTCGGCCTACGAGCAGTACTTC
TRBV18	TRBJ1-5	NA	NA	14	CASCMTPFNQPQHF	TGTGCCAGCTGTATGACACCATTCAATCAGCCCCAGCATTTT
TRBV4-2	TRBJ2-2	NA	NA	14	CASSHAGGSGELFF	TGTGCCAGCAGCCACGCAGGGGGGTCCGGGGAGCTGTTTTTT
TRBV5-1	TRBJ2-1	NA	TRBD2	13	CASRLAEGNEQFF	TGCGCCAGCCGACTAGCGGAGGGCAATGAGCAGTTCTTC
TRBV5-4	TRBJ1-2	NA	TRBD1	16	CASSLGSGTVNYGYTF	TGTGCCAGCAGCTTGGGCTCCGGGACAGTGAACTATGGCTACACCTTC
TRBV10-3	TRBJ2-1	NA	TRBD2	16	CAISESGLAGGQEQFF	TGTGCCATCAGTGAGTCGGGACTAGCGGGGGGGCAAGAGCAGTTCTTC
TRBV5-4	TRBJ1-1	once	NA	14	CASSPIGADTEAFF	TGTGCCAGCAGCCCTATAGGGGCGGACACTGAAGCTTTCTTT
TRBV18	TRBJ2-4	NA	TRBD1	14	CASSPGQGPNLQYF	TGTGCCAGCTCACCAGGACAGGGGCCGAACCTTCAGTACTTC
TRBV19	TRBJ2-1	NA	NA	13	CASRTGFYNEQFF	TGTGCCAGTAGGACAGGATTTTACAATGAGCAGTTCTTC
TRBV9	TRBJ1-5	NA	NA	15	CASSVGGDFSQPQHF	TGTGCCAGCAGCGTGGGGGGGGATTTCAGTCAGCCCCAGCATTTT
TRBV19	TRBJ1-2	NA	TRBD1	12	CASSTGGYGYTF	TGTGCCAGTAGTACAGGGGGCTATGGCTACACCTTC
TRBV5-1	TRBJ2-1	NA	TRBD2	16	CASSLAPGGPYNEQFF	TGCGCCAGCAGCTTGGCCCCGGGGGGGCCGTACAATGAGCAGTTCTTC
TRBV16	TRBJ2-2	NA	NA	14	CASSQFGFTGELFF	TGTGCCAGCAGCCAATTTGGCTTCACCGGGGAGCTGTTTTTT
TRBV18	TRBJ1-2	NA	TRBD1	24	CASSRATGGGCGYTSTGGGCGYTF	TGTGCCAGCTCACGGGCGACAGGGGGCGGGTGTGGCTACACCTCGACAGGGGGCGGGTGTGGCTACACCTTC
TRBV10-3	TRBJ2-5	NA	TRBD1	18	CAISLGVGTQGKLQTQYF	TGTGCCATCAGTTTGGGGGTGGGAACACAGGGGAAACTGCAGACCCAGTACTTC
TRBV10-3	TRBJ2-7	NA	NA	14	CAISVRNRTYEQYF	TGTGCCATCAGTGTCAGGAACAGGACCTACGAGCAGTACTTC
TRBV30	TRBJ1-2	NA	NA	15	CAWGLGAGGPYGYTF	TGTGCCTGGGGCTTAGGGGCAGGAGGGCCCTATGGCTACACCTTC
TRBV5-6	TRBJ2-7	NA	NA	11	CASSDTNEQYF	TGTGCCAGCAGCGACACAAACGAGCAGTACTTC
TRBV11-2	TRBJ2-1	NA	TRBD1	14	CASRLQGAWNEQFF	TGTGCCAGCAGGTTACAGGGGGCATGGAATGAGCAGTTCTTC